This TCR beta chain originates from a study of radiation and T cells in renal cell carcinoma. Across the whole study: Nephrectomy followed 15 Gy stereotactic body radiation by 4 weeks. Findings of the study overall: From baseline, blood top tumor clonotypes peaked at 2 weeks post-radiation.

TCRdb keeps only in-frame clones here, not all; method: immunoSEQ multiplex PCR. The sample consists of about 130,000 clones, around nine tenths of them appearing once. Time point denoted: baseline pretreatment blood. Treatment meaning: 15 Gy SBRT to primary tumor, nephrectomy 4 weeks later. This renal cell carcinoma was of the clear cell type. Comments on this clone: Its antigen is not known.

CDR3 length: 16 residues. Germline CDR1 is MNHNY and CDR2 is SVGAGI (reference sequence). Trimming removed 5 bases from V and 4 bases from J, with 20 bases in between. Sequenced here: blood, sampled from a patient whose treatment included radiotherapy and nephrectomy. The source is a woman aged 50 to 65 with renal cell carcinoma. The V call is TRBV6-6, the J call TRBJ1-2, with D possibly matching TRBD1 (6 bases). The CDR3 DNA is TGTGCCAGCAGTGTTCGTGGGGGGCTTCAACTCTATGGCTACACCTTC. Translated: CASSVRGGLQLYGYTF.